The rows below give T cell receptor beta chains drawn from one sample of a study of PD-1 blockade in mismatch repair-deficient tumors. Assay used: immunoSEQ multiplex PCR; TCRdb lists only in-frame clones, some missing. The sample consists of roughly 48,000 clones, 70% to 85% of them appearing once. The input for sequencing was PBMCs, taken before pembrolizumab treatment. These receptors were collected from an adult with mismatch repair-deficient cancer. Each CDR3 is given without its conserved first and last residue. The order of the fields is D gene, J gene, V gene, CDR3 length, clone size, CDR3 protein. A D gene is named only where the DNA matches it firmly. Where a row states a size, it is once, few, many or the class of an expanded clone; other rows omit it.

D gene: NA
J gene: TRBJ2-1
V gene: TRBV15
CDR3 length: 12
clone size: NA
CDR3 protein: ATSGSDRRWVQF

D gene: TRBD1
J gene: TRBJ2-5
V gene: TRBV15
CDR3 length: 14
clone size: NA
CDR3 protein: ATSRANTGQQETQY

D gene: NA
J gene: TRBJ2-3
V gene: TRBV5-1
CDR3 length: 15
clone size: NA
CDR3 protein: ASTERSSGASTDTQY

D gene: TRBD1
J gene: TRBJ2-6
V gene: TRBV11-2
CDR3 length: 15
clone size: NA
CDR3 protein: ASTPTGVGTGANVLT

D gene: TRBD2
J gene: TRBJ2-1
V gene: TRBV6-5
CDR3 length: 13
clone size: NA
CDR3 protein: ASRGSSGRGGEQF

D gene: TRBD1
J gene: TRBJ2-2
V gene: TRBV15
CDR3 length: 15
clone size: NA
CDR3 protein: ATSRALGQGASGELF

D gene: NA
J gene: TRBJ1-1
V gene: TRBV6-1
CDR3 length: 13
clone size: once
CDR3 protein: ASSEDFSGWTEAF

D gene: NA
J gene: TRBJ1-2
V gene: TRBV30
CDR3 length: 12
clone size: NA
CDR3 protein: AWSPSVQNYGYT

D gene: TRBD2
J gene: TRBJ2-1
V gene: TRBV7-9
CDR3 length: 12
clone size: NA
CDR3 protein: ASSVSGTTNEQF

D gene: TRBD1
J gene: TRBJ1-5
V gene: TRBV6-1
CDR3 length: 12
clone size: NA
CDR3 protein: ASSEGIGQGGQG

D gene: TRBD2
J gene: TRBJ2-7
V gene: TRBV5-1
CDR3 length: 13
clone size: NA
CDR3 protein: ASSPARGAAYEQY

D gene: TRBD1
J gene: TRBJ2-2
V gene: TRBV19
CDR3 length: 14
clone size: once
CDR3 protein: ASRTPGQGAIGELF

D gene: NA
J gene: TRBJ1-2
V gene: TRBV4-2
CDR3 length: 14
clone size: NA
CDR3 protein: ASSQGAPGRATGYT

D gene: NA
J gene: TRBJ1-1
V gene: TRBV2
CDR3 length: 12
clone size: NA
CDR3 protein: ASSVLPDRSEAF

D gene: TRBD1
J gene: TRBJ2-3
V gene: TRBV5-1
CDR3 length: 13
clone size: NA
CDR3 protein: ASSLTGQGLDTQY

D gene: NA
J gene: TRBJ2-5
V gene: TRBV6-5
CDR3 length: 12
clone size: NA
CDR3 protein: ASSQDSQGETQY

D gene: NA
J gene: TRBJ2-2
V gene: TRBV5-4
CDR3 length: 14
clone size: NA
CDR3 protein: ASSYLRGQNTGELF

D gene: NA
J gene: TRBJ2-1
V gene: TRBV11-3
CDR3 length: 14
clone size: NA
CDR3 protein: ASSPGLPMGYNEQF

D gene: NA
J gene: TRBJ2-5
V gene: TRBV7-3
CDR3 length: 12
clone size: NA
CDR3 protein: ASSGSGGGGAQY

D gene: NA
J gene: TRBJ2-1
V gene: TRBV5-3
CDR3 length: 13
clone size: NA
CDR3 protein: ARSFKRPKNNEQF

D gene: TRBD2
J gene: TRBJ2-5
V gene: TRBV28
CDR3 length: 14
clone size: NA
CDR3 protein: ASSARGLADKETQY

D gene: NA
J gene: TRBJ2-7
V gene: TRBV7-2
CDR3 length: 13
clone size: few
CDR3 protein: ASSLDGGSPYEQY

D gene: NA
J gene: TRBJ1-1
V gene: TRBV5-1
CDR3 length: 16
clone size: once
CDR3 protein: ASSLSSNRAGSDTEAF

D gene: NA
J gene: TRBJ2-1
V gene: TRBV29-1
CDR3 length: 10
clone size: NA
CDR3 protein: SAHWRANEQF

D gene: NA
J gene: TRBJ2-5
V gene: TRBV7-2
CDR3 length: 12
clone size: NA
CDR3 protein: ASSFSLGLETQY

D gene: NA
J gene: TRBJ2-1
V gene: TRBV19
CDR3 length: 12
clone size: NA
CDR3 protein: ASRGWTSYNEQF

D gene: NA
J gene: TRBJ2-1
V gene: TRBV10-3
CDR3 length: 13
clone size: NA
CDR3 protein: AISSSDSSYNEQF

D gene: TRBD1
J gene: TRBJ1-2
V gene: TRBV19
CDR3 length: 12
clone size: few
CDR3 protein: ASRTGQGASGYT

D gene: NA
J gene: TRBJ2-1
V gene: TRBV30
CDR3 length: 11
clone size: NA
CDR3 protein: AWTFSAGNEQF

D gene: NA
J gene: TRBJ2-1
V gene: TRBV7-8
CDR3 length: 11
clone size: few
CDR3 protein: ASSTTRGNEQF

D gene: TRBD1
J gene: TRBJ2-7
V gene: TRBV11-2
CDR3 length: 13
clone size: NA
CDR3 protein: ASNKGQGLPYEQY

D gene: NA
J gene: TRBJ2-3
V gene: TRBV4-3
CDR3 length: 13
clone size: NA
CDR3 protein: ASSQVAAAPGTQY